Listed below are T cell receptor beta chains from one sample, sequenced in a study of cytomegalovirus exposure and HLA in healthy donors. Only in-frame clones appear in the TCRdb table, and some are missing; sequencing was by immunoSEQ multiplex PCR. The data show about 130,000 clones, just under 90% seen once. Sequenced material: PBMCs. All receptors derive from a man aged 25 to 40 in good health and CMV-seronegative. Each CDR3 is given with its conserved first and last residue. A D gene is named only where the DNA matches it firmly. Rows give clone size only sometimes, using once, few, many, or a class for an expanded clone.

CDR3 protein,CDR3 DNA,J gene,D gene,clone size,CDR3 length,V gene
CASSLGGQGAQGYTF,TGTGCCAGCAGCTTAGGGGGACAGGGGGCGCAGGGCTACACCTTC,TRBJ1-2,TRBD1,-,15,TRBV7-8
CASSKVGQGIYEQYF,TGTGCCAGCAGTAAGGTCGGACAGGGGATTTACGAGCAGTACTTC,TRBJ2-7,TRBD1,-,15,TRBV6-6
CASSPSGGVGHEQFF,TGTGCCAGCAGCCCAAGCGGGGGGGTAGGGCATGAGCAGTTCTTC,TRBJ2-1,TRBD2,-,15,TRBV11-3
CAISESVVGAFF,TGTGCCATCAGTGAGTCGGTGGTCGGGGCTTTCTTT,TRBJ1-1,-,-,12,TRBV10-3
CASSDLGQGMNTEAFF,TGCGCCAGCAGTGACCTGGGACAGGGGATGAACACTGAAGCTTTCTTT,TRBJ1-1,TRBD1,-,16,TRBV10-2
CASSPLTGTGSYEQYF,TGTGCCAGTAGTCCACTGACCGGGACAGGTTCCTACGAGCAGTACTTC,TRBJ2-7,TRBD1,-,16,TRBV19
CASSSTGTGKTGELFF,TGTGCCAGCAGCTCCACCGGGACAGGGAAGACCGGGGAGCTGTTTTTT,TRBJ2-2,TRBD1,-,16,TRBV13
CASSPSGQGGRGYTF,TGTGCCAGCTCACCATCGGGACAGGGCGGGCGTGGCTACACCTTC,TRBJ1-2,TRBD1,-,15,TRBV18
CASSYGQETQYF,TGTGCCAGCAGCTACGGGCAAGAGACCCAGTACTTC,TRBJ2-5,-,once,12,TRBV11-2
CASSQGSDGRSPLHF,TGCGCCAGCAGCCAGGGGAGCGACGGGCGTTCACCCCTCCACTTT,TRBJ1-6,-,-,15,TRBV4-3
CASSYRGTSVQETQYF,TGTGCCAGCAGTTACAGGGGGACTAGCGTACAAGAGACCCAGTACTTC,TRBJ2-5,TRBD2,-,16,TRBV6-5
CASSADRVTNEKLFF,TGTGCCAGTAGTGCGGACAGGGTAACTAATGAAAAACTGTTTTTT,TRBJ1-4,TRBD1,-,15,TRBV19
CASSPQGDPYTEAFF,TGCGCCAGCAGCCCACAGGGAGACCCCTACACTGAAGCTTTCTTT,TRBJ1-1,-,-,15,TRBV5-1
CASSPPGYEQYF,TGTGCCAGTAGTCCTCCCGGGTACGAGCAGTACTTC,TRBJ2-7,-,-,12,TRBV19
CASSYSRTGTSNEQFF,TGTGCCAGCAGTTACTCTAGGACAGGGACATCCAATGAGCAGTTCTTC,TRBJ2-1,TRBD1,-,16,TRBV6-5
CASRLAAASSYNEQFF,TGCGCCAGCAGACTAGCGGCGGCGAGCTCCTACAATGAGCAGTTCTTC,TRBJ2-1,TRBD2,-,16,TRBV4-3
CASSAGLLYNEQFF,TGCGCCAGCAGCGCGGGACTGCTATACAATGAGCAGTTCTTC,TRBJ2-1,-,-,14,TRBV5-1
CASTQSIGDQPQHF,TGCGCCAGCACCCAATCTATAGGAGATCAGCCCCAGCATTTT,TRBJ1-5,-,-,14,TRBV5-1
CASSQDFQDSYEQYF,TGTGCCAGCAGCCAAGATTTCCAGGATTCCTACGAGCAGTACTTC,TRBJ2-7,-,few,15,TRBV4-2
CASSYGAGTGTEAFF,TGTGCCAGCAGTTACGGGGCAGGGACAGGGACTGAAGCTTTCTTT,TRBJ1-1,TRBD1,-,15,TRBV6-5
CASSPGQASYEQYF,TGCGCCAGCAGCCCGGGACAGGCCTCCTACGAGCAGTACTTC,TRBJ2-7,TRBD1,-,14,TRBV4-1
CASSVFQGSEAFF,TGTGCCAGTTCAGTGTTTCAGGGCTCTGAAGCTTTCTTT,TRBJ1-1,-,-,13,TRBV25-1
CASSQGGTEVGQPQHF,TGTGCCAGCAGCCAAGGCGGGACTGAGGTAGGTCAGCCCCAGCATTTT,TRBJ1-5,-,few,16,TRBV4-2
CASSLGTGSNYEQYF,TGTGCCAGCAGCCTTGGGACAGGATCGAACTACGAGCAGTACTTC,TRBJ2-7,TRBD1,-,15,TRBV7-2
CASSTESSSYNEQFF,TGTGCCAGCAGTACGGAGAGTAGCTCCTACAATGAGCAGTTCTTC,TRBJ2-1,-,-,15,TRBV28
CASSYSRGFSDTQYF,TGTGCCAGCAGTTACTCTCGCGGGTTTTCCGATACGCAGTATTTT,TRBJ2-3,-,once,15,TRBV6-5
CASTEGAGGTDTQYF,TGTGCCAGCACCGAGGGGGCAGGGGGAACAGATACGCAGTATTTT,TRBJ2-3,TRBD1,-,15,TRBV7-9
CASSYPSVRYNEQFF,TGTGCCAGCAGTTACCCCAGCGTACGATACAATGAGCAGTTCTTC,TRBJ2-1,-,-,15,TRBV6-6
CASSLAQGGHEQFF,TGCGCCAGCAGCTTGGCACAGGGTGGCCATGAGCAGTTCTTC,TRBJ2-1,-,once,14,TRBV5-1
CASSIRDRGYTF,TGTGCCAGTAGTATCCGGGACAGGGGCTACACCTTC,TRBJ1-2,TRBD1,-,12,TRBV19
CASSSTLWVRRTDTQYF,TGTGCCAGCAGTTCTACCCTATGGGTGCGGAGGACAGATACGCAGTATTTT,TRBJ2-3,-,once,17,TRBV5-4
CAITLGGRYGYTF,TGTGCCATCACCTTGGGGGGGCGGTATGGCTACACCTTC,TRBJ1-2,-,-,13,TRBV5-4
CASSNVGTGRGYGYTF,TGTGCCAGCAGTAATGTCGGGACAGGACGAGGCTATGGCTACACCTTC,TRBJ1-2,TRBD1,-,16,TRBV9
CASRDQGAMPDTQYF,TGTGCCAGCAGGGATCAGGGGGCCATGCCAGATACGCAGTATTTT,TRBJ2-3,TRBD1,-,15,TRBV2
CASSGGGPSYEQYF,TGTGCCAGCAGCGGCGGGGGGCCCTCCTACGAGCAGTACTTC,TRBJ2-7,TRBD2,once,14,TRBV5-6
CASSLAVGNTEAFF,TGCGCCAGCAGCTTGGCCGTCGGGAACACTGAAGCTTTCTTT,TRBJ1-1,-,-,14,TRBV5-1
CATRSGNTDEQFF,TGCGCCACCAGATCCGGGAATACGGATGAGCAGTTCTTC,TRBJ2-1,-,-,13,TRBV5-1
CASSTGYGQGSYGYTF,TGTGCCAGTAGTACCGGATACGGACAGGGTAGCTATGGCTACACCTTC,TRBJ1-2,TRBD1,-,16,TRBV19
CASSLGQDYYGYTF,TGCGCCAGCAGCTTAGGACAGGACTACTATGGCTACACCTTC,TRBJ1-2,TRBD1,once,14,TRBV5-1
CASSPDSHITGELFF,TGTGCCAGCAGCCCTGACAGTCATATCACCGGGGAGCTGTTTTTT,TRBJ2-2,-,-,15,TRBV2
CASSEGQLYGYTF,TGCGCCAGCAGCGAGGGACAGCTCTATGGCTACACCTTC,TRBJ1-2,TRBD1,once,13,TRBV5-1
CASSLAPWGLRETQYF,TGTGCCAGCAGTTTAGCCCCATGGGGGCTCCGAGAGACCCAGTACTTC,TRBJ2-5,-,-,16,TRBV27
CASSGSSYEQYF,TGTGCCAGCAGCGGGAGCTCCTACGAGCAGTACTTC,TRBJ2-7,-,-,12,TRBV9
CASSLGPLEQYF,TGTGCCAGCAGCTTAGGCCCCCTCGAGCAGTACTTC,TRBJ2-7,-,-,12,TRBV13
CASSLVPDGGSGYTF,TGCGCCAGCAGCTTGGTCCCGGACGGGGGAAGTGGCTACACCTTC,TRBJ1-2,-,-,15,TRBV5-1
CASSDRVQTEAFF,TGTGCCAGTAGTGACAGGGTACAGACTGAAGCTTTCTTT,TRBJ1-1,TRBD1,-,13,TRBV19
CAISEGGASNYGYTF,TGTGCCATCAGTGAGGGGGGGGCTAGTAACTATGGCTACACCTTC,TRBJ1-2,-,-,15,TRBV10-3
CASSFTLTTDQPQHF,TGTGCCAGCAGCTTTACTCTTACTACCGATCAGCCCCAGCATTTT,TRBJ1-5,-,-,15,TRBV5-5
CASSQDPGGEKLFF,TGCGCCAGCAGCCAAGATCCGGGGGGGGAAAAACTGTTTTTT,TRBJ1-4,-,-,14,TRBV4-1
CASSLDSTGPLGMEQFF,TGCGCCAGCAGCTTGGACTCGACAGGGCCCCTTGGGATGGAGCAGTTCTTC,TRBJ2-1,TRBD1,-,17,TRBV5-1
CASSSRSGLAVANTEAFF,TGTGCCAGCAGCTCACGCTCGGGGTTAGCCGTCGCGAACACTGAAGCTTTCTTT,TRBJ1-1,-,-,18,TRBV21-1
CASSFWGGETYSNQPQHF,TGTGCCAGCAGCTTTTGGGGAGGGGAAACTTATAGCAATCAGCCCCAGCATTTT,TRBJ1-5,-,-,18,TRBV7-8
CASSPQTGRGYGYTF,TGCGCCAGCAGCCCCCAGACAGGCCGAGGGTATGGCTACACCTTC,TRBJ1-2,-,-,15,TRBV4-1
CASKGTGGTEAFF,TGTGCCAGCAAAGGGACAGGGGGTACTGAAGCTTTCTTT,TRBJ1-1,TRBD1,-,13,TRBV2